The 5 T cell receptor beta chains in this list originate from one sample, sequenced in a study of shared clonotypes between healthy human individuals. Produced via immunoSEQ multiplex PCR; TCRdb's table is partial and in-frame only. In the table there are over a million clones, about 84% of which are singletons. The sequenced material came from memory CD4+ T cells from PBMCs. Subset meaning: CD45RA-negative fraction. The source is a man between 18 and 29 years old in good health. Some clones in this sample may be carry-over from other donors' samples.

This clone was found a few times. CDR3 sequence: CASNRGQSTGELFF. CDR3 nucleotide sequence: TGCGCCAGTAACAGGGGGCAAAGCACCGGGGAGCTGTTTTTT. The rearrangement uses TRBV5-1 and TRBJ2-2, with 9 bases fitting TRBD1. Germline V lookup: CDR1 SGHRS, CDR2 YFSETQ. This CDR3 is built from 14 residues. The trim removed 8 bases at V and 4 bases at J, leaving 6 bases unmatched.

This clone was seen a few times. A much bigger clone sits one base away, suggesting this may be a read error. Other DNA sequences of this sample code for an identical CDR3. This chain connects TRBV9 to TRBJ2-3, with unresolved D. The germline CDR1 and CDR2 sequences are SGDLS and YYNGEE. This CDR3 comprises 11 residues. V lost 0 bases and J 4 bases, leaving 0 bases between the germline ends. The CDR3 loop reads CASSVADTQYF. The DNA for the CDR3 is TGTGCCAGCAGCGTAGCAGATACGCAGTATTTT.

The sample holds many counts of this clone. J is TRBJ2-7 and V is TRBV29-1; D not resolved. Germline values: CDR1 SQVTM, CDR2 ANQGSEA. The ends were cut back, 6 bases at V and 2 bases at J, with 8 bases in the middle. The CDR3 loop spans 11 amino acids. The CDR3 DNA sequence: TGCAGCGTCCTTGCGGCCTACGAGCAGTACTTC. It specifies CSVLAAYEQYF.

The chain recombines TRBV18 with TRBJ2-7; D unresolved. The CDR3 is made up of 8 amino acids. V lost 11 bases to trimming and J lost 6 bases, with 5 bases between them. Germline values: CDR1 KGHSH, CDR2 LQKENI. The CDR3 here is CAPPEQYF. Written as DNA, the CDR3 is TGTGCCCCCCCCGAGCAGTACTTC.

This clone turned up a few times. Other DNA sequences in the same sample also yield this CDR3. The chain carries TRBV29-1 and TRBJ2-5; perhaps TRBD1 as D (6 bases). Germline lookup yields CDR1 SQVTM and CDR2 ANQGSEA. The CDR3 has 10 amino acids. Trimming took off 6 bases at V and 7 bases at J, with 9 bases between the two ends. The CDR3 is CSVDSGTQYF. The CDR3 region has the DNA TGCAGCGTGGACAGTGGGACCCAGTACTTC.